This T cell receptor (beta chain) was obtained from a study of T cells in Graves' hyperthyroidism and ophthalmopathy. Amplified TCR beta CDR3 regions derived from RNA transcripts. Initially, a first-round RT-PCR of the TCR CDR3 employed the HTBI primer set. TCRdb reprocessed the multiplex PCR reads via MiXCR and lists one record per CDR3 protein. The sample shows a few hundred thousand distinct CDR3 sequences, about 43% of them seen only once. Study-wide points: Most thyroid clonotypes with frequency above 0.001 were detected in blood.

This clonotype showed up just a few times. What it binds is unknown. For Graves' hyperthyroidism to be stable, ophthalmopathy could not progress within 18 months. This CDR3 has 14 residues. Germline CDR1 reads SQVTM; CDR2 reads ANQGSEA. This chain joins TRBV29-1 and TRBJ2-5, with 8 bases that match TRBD2. The J call may be wrong; the DNA end is better matched by TRBJ2-1. Sequencing input: peripheral blood or thyroid tissue (not recorded which). The clonotype originates from a woman aged 18-35 years with Graves' hyperthyroidism. The CDR3 reads CSVNREGRVGEQFF. The CDR3 region has the DNA TGCAGCGTTAACCGGGAGGGCCGAGTGGGGGAGCAGTTCTTC.